This TCR beta chain was retrieved from a study of blood T cell repertoires in COVID-19. Per the study methods: Estimation of nucleated cell counts was performed using reference gene primer amplification. This table comes from immunoSEQ multiplex PCR, and its TCRdb copy is limited to in-frame clones, with some not included. V, J and clone size are those of that table, while D and trimming were read from the DNA. The sample lists roughly 45,000 clones; around 86% were seen once. CDR3 length: 11 amino acids. Germline assignment: CDR1 SNHLY and CDR2 FYNNEI. Trimming took 6 bases from V and 9 from J, leaving 12 bases between them.

Sequences were obtained from peripheral blood. The TCR comes from a human donor in a cohort sampled during active COVID-19. The chain is built from TRBV2 and TRBJ2-7; the D gene is possibly TRBD1 (6 bases). The CDR3 protein is CASSTGWGQYF. The CDR3 bases are TGTGCCAGCAGCACAGGGTGGGGGCAGTACTTC.